One and the same sample provided the 29 T cell receptor beta chains below, sequenced in a study of blood T cell repertoires in COVID-19. Assay: immunoSEQ multiplex PCR; the TCRdb copy retains only in-frame clones and omits some. The table lists approximately 250,000 clones, about 87% of them singletons. Sequenced sample: peripheral blood. The receptors were sampled from a human donor in a cohort sampled during active COVID-19.

This sequence joins TRBV9 and TRBJ2-7; possibly TRBD2 for D (6 bases). Between the trimmed V and J ends, which lost 0 bases and 4 bases, there was a span of 17 bases. The germline V gene encodes CDR1 SGDLS and CDR2 YYNGEE. The CDR3 consists of 16 residues. CDR3 loop: CASSVAWGGAGYEQYF. The CDR3 DNA reads as TGTGCCAGCAGCGTAGCTTGGGGCGGGGCCGGGTACGAGCAGTACTTC.

The gene calls are TRBV2 and TRBJ2-2, with TRBD1 identical over 7 bases. Looked up from germline, CDR1 is SNHLY and CDR2 is FYNNEI. V lost 7 bases and J lost 5; bases outside the gene matches: 4. CDR3 size: 13 residues. The DNA of the CDR3 is TGTGCCAGCAAGCAGGGGGAGACCGGGGAGCTGTTTTTT. Its translation is CASKQGETGELFF.

The gene calls are TRBV25-1 and TRBJ2-1, with 8 positions matching TRBD2. Per germline, CDR1 MGHDK and CDR2 SYGVNS. V lost 4 bases and J lost 6; bases outside the gene matches: 5. This CDR3 comprises 14 residues. The CDR3 sequence: CASSAPGGGNEQFF. In DNA, the CDR3 is TGTGCCAGCAGTGCTCCGGGAGGGGGCAATGAGCAGTTCTTC. Supplemented by reference TRBV25-1 and TRBJ2-1, the full variable domain reads EADIYQTPRYLVIGTGKKITLECSQTMGHDKMYWYQQDPGMELHLIHYSYGVNSTEKGDLSSESTVSRIRTEHFPLTLESARPSHTSQYLCASSAPGGGNEQFFGPGTRLTVL.

This clone was found once. The chain is built from TRBV7-8 and TRBJ2-3; possible D gene TRBD1, 5 bases. The CDR3 extends over 15 amino acids. Germline-derived CDR1 and CDR2 are SGHVS and FQNEAQ. V was cut by 2 bases and J by 0 bases, with 9 bases left in between. This chain's CDR3 is CASSLTTASTDTQYF. The CDR3 coding sequence is TGTGCCAGCAGCTTAACGACAGCGAGCACAGATACGCAGTATTTT.

CDR3 loop: CASSRRTPQTTDTQYF. CDR3 bases: TGTGCCAGCAGCCGTAGGACACCTCAGACCACAGATACGCAGTATTTT. J is TRBJ2-3 and V is TRBV7-2; TRBD1 might be the D (5 bases). V lost 5 bases and J 2 bases, leaving 17 bases between the germline ends. CDR1 SGHTA and CDR2 FQGNSA come from the germline V gene. The CDR3 covers 16 residues. The whole variable domain, filled in from reference TRBV7-2 and TRBJ2-3, reads GAGVSQSPSNKVTEKGKDVELRCDPISGHTALYWYRQSLGQGLEFLIYFQGNSAPDKSGLPSDRFSAERTGGSVSTLTIQRTQQEDSAVYLCASSRRTPQTTDTQYFGPGTRLTVL.

The table lists this clone with a count of one. The V gene is TRBV13, the J gene TRBJ2-7, with 7 positions matching TRBD2. The ends lost 5 bases at V and 3 bases at J; junction bases unmatched: 13. CDR1 and CDR2 from the germline V gene are PRHDT and FYEKMQ (reference sequence). This CDR3 has 16 amino acids. In DNA form, the CDR3 reads TGTGCCAGCAGCCTCCTGACTAGCTTAGGGGACTACGAGCAGTACTTC. Amino acid sequence: CASSLLTSLGDYEQYF.

This chain uses TRBV19 with TRBJ2-1; 11 bases fit TRBD2. With 5 bases clipped from V and 10 bases from J, the junction kept 16 bases outside the gene matches. The germline CDR1 and CDR2 sequences are LNHDA and SQIVND (reference sequence). The CDR3 has 17 residues. The CDR3 DNA follows: TGTGCCAGTAGTTCCACACCGTCTAGCGGGGGGCTGTACGAGCAGTTCTTC. This encodes CASSSTPSSGGLYEQFF.

CDR3 sequence: CASSEASGRNEQFF. For the CDR3, the DNA is TGTGCCAGCAGTGAGGCTAGCGGGAGGAATGAGCAGTTCTTC. J is TRBJ2-1 and V is TRBV2; 11 bases map to TRBD2. Germline V lookup: CDR1 SNHLY, CDR2 FYNNEI. The J segment lost 7 bases and the V segment lost 3 bases, leaving 2 bases of the junction unmatched. The CDR3 runs to 14 residues.

V and J are TRBV9 and TRBJ1-2; D call uncertain. V lost 1 base and J lost 8, with 12 bases in between. The CDR3 runs to 13 residues. The germline V gene encodes CDR1 SGDLS and CDR2 YYNGEE. The chain's CDR3 is CASSVSAGGGYTF. Here the CDR3 DNA reads TGTGCCAGCAGCGTATCGGCAGGAGGGGGCTACACCTTC.

This rearrangement joins TRBV29-1 to TRBJ2-3, with TRBD2 matching over 7 bases. Germline values: CDR1 SQVTM, CDR2 ANQGSEA. The CDR3 runs to 17 residues. Germline trimming cut 6 bases from V and 2 bases from J; bases unmatched to any gene: 17. The CDR3 DNA sequence: TGCAGCGTGGCCAAGGGGAGGGGCCATTGGGCCACAGATACGCAGTATTTT. Translating it yields CSVAKGRGHWATDTQYF.

To note about this clone: Other DNA sequences within the sample encode an identical CDR3. This chain uses TRBV10-3 with TRBJ1-2, with 7 bases fitting TRBD1. V dropped 3 bases and J dropped 2; count of bases not matched to a gene: 6. CDR1 ENHRY and CDR2 SYGVKD come from the germline V gene. CDR3 length: 15 residues. The CDR3 region has the DNA TGTGCCATCAGTGATCCCGGACAGGCCAACTATGGCTACACCTTC. Encoded protein: CAISDPGQANYGYTF.

V usage is TRBV27 and J usage is TRBJ2-7; 9 nucleotides match TRBD1. V gave up 6 bases and J gave up 3 bases; unmatched junction bases: 6. CDR1 and CDR2 from the germline V gene are MNHEY and SMNVEV (reference sequence). The CDR3 runs to 14 residues. CDR3 sequence: CASRPGTGFYEQYF. The CDR3, as DNA: TGTGCCAGCAGACCCGGGACAGGGTTCTACGAGCAGTACTTC.

V usage is TRBV3-1 (or the pseudogene TRBV3-2) and J usage is TRBJ2-7, with TRBD1 matching 7 bases. In germline, CDR1 is LGHDT, CDR2 YNNKEL (reference sequence). The CDR3 extends over 15 amino acids. V gave up 4 bases and J gave up 1 base; unmatched junction bases: 7. The CDR3 nucleotides are TGTGCCAGCAGCCGTTCGGGACAGCTTTCCTACGAGCAGTACTTC. Amino acids: CASSRSGQLSYEQYF.

The rearrangement uses TRBV28 and TRBJ1-2, with 7 bases matching TRBD1. V was pared by 7 bases and J by 8 bases, with 7 bases of the junction left unmatched. This CDR3 is 12 amino acids long. CDR1 and CDR2 from the germline V gene are MDHEN and SYDVKM. In DNA form, the CDR3 reads TGTGCCAGCACGGAGGGGGCGCGGGGCTACACCTTC. Protein sequence: CASTEGARGYTF.

This chain connects TRBV25-1 to TRBJ1-4; D gene ambiguous. Trimming took 8 bases from V and 7 from J, leaving 8 bases between them. Germline V gives CDR1 MGHDK, CDR2 SYGVNS. The CDR3 contains 11 residues. The CDR3 loop reads CASGPGEKLFF. CDR3 DNA: TGTGCCAGCGGCCCGGGTGAAAAACTGTTTTTT.

V usage is TRBV25-1 and J usage is TRBJ1-6; tentatively, D is TRBD1 (6 bases). This CDR3 comprises 13 residues. Per germline, CDR1 MGHDK and CDR2 SYGVNS. V shed 6 bases and J shed 11 bases, with 14 bases lying between them. This CDR3 reads CASRRQALAPLHF. Here the CDR3 DNA reads TGTGCCAGCAGAAGACAGGCCCTGGCACCCCTCCACTTT.

This rearrangement joins TRBV27 to TRBJ1-6; perhaps TRBD1 as D (5 bases). Looked up from germline, CDR1 is MNHEY and CDR2 is SMNVEV (reference sequence). The CDR3 loop spans 12 amino acids. Trimming took 4 bases from V and 8 from J, leaving 6 bases between them. The CDR3 region is CASSSGHSPLHF. The DNA for the CDR3 is TGTGCCAGCAGTTCAGGGCATTCACCCCTCCACTTT.

CDR3 bases: TGTGCCAGCAGCTTAGGGACTAGCGGGAGGGGGAACACCGGGGAGCTGTTTTTT. It specifies CASSLGTSGRGNTGELFF. V and J are TRBV7-8 and TRBJ2-2; 15 positions agree with TRBD2. V lost 1 base and J lost 1; bases outside the gene matches: 1. This CDR3 has 18 residues. Germline CDR1 is SGHVS and CDR2 is FQNEAQ.

The chain couples TRBV6-6 to TRBJ2-5, with D possibly matching TRBD2 (6 bases). Germline V gene sequence: CDR1 MNHNY, CDR2 SVGAGI (reference sequence). V gave up 0 bases and J gave up 5 bases, with 16 bases separating them. This CDR3 contains 16 residues. The CDR3 spells CASSYSRGNPSETQYF. For the CDR3, the DNA is TGTGCCAGCAGTTACTCGCGGGGAAATCCTAGTGAGACCCAGTACTTC.

The chain joins TRBV10-3 to TRBJ2-1; TRBD1 is a possible D gene (5 bases). The germline gives CDR1 ENHRY, CDR2 SYGVKD. V lost 4 bases and J lost 9, with 22 bases in between. This CDR3 is built from 16 residues. CDR3: CAISGWGGVSSGEQFF. The CDR3 DNA is TGTGCCATCAGTGGTTGGGGCGGCGTTTCCTCTGGTGAGCAGTTCTTC.

The chain employs TRBV5-1 and TRBJ2-7, with 11 nucleotides matching TRBD2. This CDR3 is built from 16 residues. CDR1 and CDR2 (germline): SGHRS, YFSETQ. With 3 bases clipped from V and 6 bases from J, the junction kept 11 bases outside the gene matches. The CDR3 DNA follows: TGCGCCAGCAGCTCAGGAACTAGCGGGAGTACTTTCGAGCAGTACTTC. It encodes CASSSGTSGSTFEQYF.

J is TRBJ2-2 and V is TRBV19, with TRBD1 matching over 8 bases. This CDR3 region has 16 residues. Germline trimming cut 1 base from V and 5 bases from J; bases unmatched to any gene: 6. Germline-derived CDR1 and CDR2 are LNHDA and SQIVND (reference sequence). CDR3 amino acids: CASSIASRGPTGELFF. Here the CDR3 DNA reads TGTGCCAGTAGTATAGCGTCCAGGGGGCCAACCGGGGAGCTGTTTTTT.

This rearrangement joins TRBV5-6 to TRBJ2-7; TRBD1 is a possible D gene (6 bases). Trimming stripped 0 bases from V and 2 bases from J, with 15 bases between. This CDR3 is 16 amino acids long. Germline V lookup: CDR1 SGHDT, CDR2 YYEEEE. The chain's CDR3 is CASSLAVPGAPYEQYF. Here the CDR3 DNA reads TGTGCCAGCAGCTTGGCCGTTCCAGGGGCGCCCTACGAGCAGTACTTC.

The V call is TRBV18, the J call TRBJ1-5, with a possible D match to TRBD1 (5 bases). Trimming took 2 bases from V and 6 from J, leaving 11 bases between them. CDR1 and CDR2 from the germline V gene are KGHSH and LQKENI. The CDR3 runs 14 residues. The CDR3 is CASSPVQGGQPQHF. The CDR3, as DNA: TGTGCCAGCTCACCAGTGCAGGGAGGTCAGCCCCAGCATTTT. The full variable domain, its missing parts supplied by reference TRBV18 and TRBJ1-5, is NAGVMQNPRHLVRRRGQEARLRCSPMKGHSHVYWYRQLPEEGLKFMVYLQKENIIDESGMPKERFSAEFPKEGPSILRIQQVVRGDSAAYFCASSPVQGGQPQHFGDGTRLSIL.

The rearrangement links TRBV4-3 to TRBJ1-1, with D unresolved. CDR1 and CDR2 (germline): LGHNA, YSLEER. The CDR3 has 17 residues. The ends were cut back, 0 bases at V and 2 bases at J, with 16 bases in the middle. The CDR3 reads CASSQEALTFFNTEAFF. CDR3 nucleotides: TGCGCCAGCAGCCAAGAGGCCCTCACCTTTTTTAACACTGAAGCTTTCTTT.

The chain has TRBV5-8 and TRBJ1-1; the match to TRBD1 covers 8 bases. Germline CDR1 SGHTS, CDR2 YDEGEE. The CDR3 consists of 15 residues. The ends lost 4 bases at V and 0 bases at J; junction bases unmatched: 5. The CDR3 region has the DNA TGTGCCAGCAGCGGGACAGGTATTATGAACACTGAAGCTTTCTTT. It codes for CASSGTGIMNTEAFF.

The genes are TRBV4-1 and TRBJ2-5, with D possibly TRBD2 on 6 matching bases. This CDR3 contains 15 residues. Trimming pared 1 base from V and 4 bases from J, leaving 13 bases between. Germline-derived CDR1 and CDR2 are MGHRA and YSYEKL. The CDR3, as DNA: TGCGCCAGCAGCCAAGTGACCGCGGGATTAGAGACCCAGTACTTC. Its protein is CASSQVTAGLETQYF.

V and J are TRBV2 and TRBJ1-5; D ambiguous. The ends were cut back, 4 bases at V and 2 bases at J, with 9 bases in the middle. This CDR3 has 14 amino acids. Germline V gene sequence: CDR1 SNHLY, CDR2 FYNNEI. This chain's CDR3 is CASSGDSGNQPQHF. The CDR3 bases are TGTGCCAGCAGTGGAGACTCGGGCAATCAGCCCCAGCATTTT.

The chain is built from TRBV5-4 and TRBJ2-5, with TRBD2 as a possible D gene (5 bases). V dropped 6 bases and J dropped 7 bases, with 22 bases sitting between them. The CDR3 contains 15 residues. The germline CDR1 and CDR2 sequences are SGHNT and YYREEE (reference sequence). Here the CDR3 DNA reads TGTGCCAGCACGGACCCGGGTTCTAGCCCCATGACCCAGTACTTC. As protein: CASTDPGSSPMTQYF.